Sequencing of this T cell receptor (beta chain) was carried out in a study of shared clonotypes between healthy human individuals. Study-level results: Sampling was confined to blood; repertoires within tissues likely differ. Non-shared clonotypes had lower generation probabilities than clonotypes shared by all four sorted-subset donors. A generally larger estimated richness was seen in naive subsets than in memory subsets.

Authors' processing steps: Without quality scores, immunoSEQ junctional reads could not be filtered like full-length reads. The method was immunoSEQ multiplex PCR; TCRdb's version includes in-frame clones alone and lacks a portion of them. The DNA gave D and trimming, while V, J and clone size come from that table. The table lists around 2.3 million clones, almost 96% of them singletons, with about 0.13% in the top ten. Points on this clone: Its antigen is not known.

The CDR3 runs to 13 residues. The germline V and J ends were trimmed by 7 bases and 1 base, with 13 bases remaining between them. From germline, CDR1 is SQVTM and CDR2 ANQGSEA. The receptor's source is a young man in good health. Sequencing used naive CD4+ T cells sorted from blood. The subset denotes: CD45RA+ positively selected. V usage is TRBV29-1 and J usage is TRBJ1-1, with a tentative D call TRBD1 (6 bases). Here the CDR3 reads CSAWDTPNTEAFF. The CDR3 bases are TGCAGCGCCTGGGACACCCCGAACACTGAAGCTTTCTTT.